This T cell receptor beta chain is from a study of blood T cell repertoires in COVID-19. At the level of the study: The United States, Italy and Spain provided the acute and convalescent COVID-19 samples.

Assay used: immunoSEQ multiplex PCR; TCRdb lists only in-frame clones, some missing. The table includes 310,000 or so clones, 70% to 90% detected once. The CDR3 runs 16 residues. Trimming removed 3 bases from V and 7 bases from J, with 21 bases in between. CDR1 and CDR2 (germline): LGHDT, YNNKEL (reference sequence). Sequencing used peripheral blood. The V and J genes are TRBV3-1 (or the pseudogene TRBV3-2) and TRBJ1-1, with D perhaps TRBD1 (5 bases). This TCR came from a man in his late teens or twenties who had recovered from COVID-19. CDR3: CASSHSGTALIREAFF. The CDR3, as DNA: TGTGCCAGCAGCCATTCCGGGACTGCCCTTATACGTGAAGCTTTCTTT.